The 27 T cell receptor beta chains below come from one sample, sequenced in a study of T-cell reconstitution after alpha-beta-depleted transplantation in children (dated by TCRdb to 2016 to 2018). Receptor amplification or capture employed PCR. For sequencing, an Illumina HiSeq 2500 was employed. To normalize quantification of the TCRbeta repertoire, the TCR libraries were built with molecular barcoding that relied on unique molecular identifiers. TCRdb itself trimmed the public reads at Q25 with fastp, ran MiXCR and retained productive beta chains. Duplicate CDR3 protein sequences are folded into a single record with the most common DNA and genes. The sample table holds about 610,000 distinct CDR3 sequences, of which about 11% were seen once. The top ten hold about 4.3% of the sample. Source: PBMCs from the stem cell graft donor, taken from the stem cell graft. Receptors originate from a human donor who donated a stem cell graft to a child with acute myeloid leukemia.

The chain is built from TRBV29-1 and TRBJ1-1; TRBD1 matches at 8 bases. Germline assignment: CDR1 SQVTM and CDR2 ANQGSEA. The CDR3 is 11 amino acids. CDR3 sequence (DNA): TGCAGTGCAGGGGGCGTCACGGAAGCTTTCTTT. This sequence encodes CSAGGVTEAFF. The full variable domain, with the rest looked up from reference TRBV29-1 and TRBJ1-1, is SAVISQKPSRDICQRGTSLTIQCQVDSQVTMMFWYRQQPGQSLTLIATANQGSEATYESGFVIDKFPISRPNLTFSTLTVSNMSPEDSSIYLCSAGGVTEAFFGQGTRLTVV.

This clonotype was detected many times. The chain employs TRBV9 and TRBJ2-7; 7 bases fit TRBD1. The CDR3 sequence is 16 residues long. Germline V gene sequence: CDR1 SGDLS, CDR2 YYNGEE. The J segment lost 2 bases and the V segment lost 3 bases, leaving 11 bases of the junction unmatched. CDR3 nucleotides: TGTGCCAGCAGCGGCAACCCCGGGACAGCCACCTACGAGCAGTACTTC. This encodes CASSGNPGTATYEQYF.

In its sample, this clonotype was seen many times. The chain uses TRBV4-2 and TRBJ2-3; D might be TRBD1 or TRBD2, each matching 7 bases. Germline V lookup: CDR1 LGHNA, CDR2 YNFKEQ. The V and J ends lost 4 bases and 0 bases respectively, with 14 bases between them. The CDR3 runs to 16 residues. CDR3 sequence (DNA): TGTGCCAGCAGCCCGACAGGGCGGGAGAGCACAGATACGCAGTATTTT. It is translated as CASSPTGRESTDTQYF.

At least ten counts were recorded for this clonotype. The chain uses TRBV7-2 and TRBJ2-4; the D is unclear. The CDR3 length is 11 residues. Per the germline V gene, CDR1 is SGHTA and CDR2 is FQGNSA. Trimming removed 3 bases at V and 5 bases at J, with 2 bases between. The CDR3 nucleotides are TGTGCCAGCAGCTTGGAAAACATTCAGTACTTC. Its translation: CASSLENIQYF. Filled out from reference TRBV7-2 and TRBJ2-4, the complete variable domain reads GAGVSQSPSNKVTEKGKDVELRCDPISGHTALYWYRQSLGQGLEFLIYFQGNSAPDKSGLPSDRFSAERTGGSVSTLTIQRTQQEDSAVYLCASSLENIQYFGAGTRLSVL.

This chain joins TRBV6-2 or TRBV6-3 and TRBJ2-1; 7 bases map to TRBD2. V was pared by 0 bases and J by 2 bases, with 4 bases of the junction left unmatched. The CDR3 has 16 residues. The germline gives CDR1 MNHEY, CDR2 SVGEGT. The CDR3 here is CASSYSSAGAYNEQFF. Here the CDR3 DNA reads TGTGCCAGCAGTTACTCATCGGCGGGAGCCTACAATGAGCAGTTCTTC.

This clonotype has more than one count but fewer than ten. The chain has TRBV6-5 and TRBJ2-5; possible D gene TRBD1, 5 bases. Germline V gives CDR1 MNHEY, CDR2 SVGAGI. The length of the CDR3 is 14 residues. V lost 2 bases to trimming and J lost 2 bases, with 9 bases between them. The CDR3 loop reads CASSYAGIQETQYF. The CDR3 DNA is TGTGCCAGCAGTTACGCAGGGATTCAAGAGACCCAGTACTTC.

CDR3 sequence reads: CASCPGTENSPLHF. For the CDR3, the DNA is TGTGCCAGCTGCCCCGGGACCGAGAATTCACCCCTCCACTTT. The chain couples TRBV6-2 or TRBV6-3 to TRBJ1-6, with D perhaps TRBD1 (5 bases). V shed 8 bases and J shed 7 bases, with 15 bases lying between them. Looked up from germline, CDR1 is MNHEY and CDR2 is SVGEGT. This CDR3 contains 14 residues.

This clonotype was seen ten or more times. The chain uses TRBV7-2 and TRBJ1-2, with D unclear. Germline V lookup: CDR1 SGHTA, CDR2 FQGNSA. CDR3 size: 13 residues. V was clipped by 6 bases and J by 3 bases, with 11 bases between them. The CDR3 loop reads CASRLAVYYGYTF. In DNA form, the CDR3 reads TGTGCCAGCAGACTAGCCGTTTACTATGGCTACACCTTC. The complete variable domain, with remaining parts taken from reference TRBV7-2 and TRBJ1-2, reads GAGVSQSPSNKVTEKGKDVELRCDPISGHTALYWYRQSLGQGLEFLIYFQGNSAPDKSGLPSDRFSAERTGGSVSTLTIQRTQQEDSAVYLCASRLAVYYGYTFGSGTRLTVV.

This clonotype has ten or more counts. This chain connects TRBV28 to TRBJ2-5, with TRBD1 identical over 9 bases. Per the germline V gene, CDR1 is MDHEN and CDR2 is SYDVKM. The CDR3 is made up of 12 amino acids. The J segment lost 14 bases and the V segment lost 7 bases, leaving 11 bases of the junction unmatched. Here the CDR3 DNA reads TGTGCCAGCACAAACCTCCGGGACAGGGCCTACTTC. This translates into CASTNLRDRAYF.

The rearrangement uses TRBV12-3 or TRBV12-4 and TRBJ2-2, with D unresolved. V was pared by 4 bases and J by 1 base, with 13 bases between. The CDR3 totals 16 residues. CDR3: CASSSPRTRNTGELFF. The CDR3 DNA reads TGTGCCAGCAGTTCTCCTAGAACCCGGAACACCGGGGAGCTGTTTTTT.

The table lists this clonotype with many counts. V usage is TRBV4-2 and J usage is TRBJ2-7, with 8 bases aligning to TRBD2. There are 17 residues in the CDR3. Per the germline V gene, CDR1 is LGHNA and CDR2 is YNFKEQ. Trimming cost V 4 bases and J 3 bases; bases outside gene matches: 14. The DNA of the CDR3 is TGTGCCAGCAGCCCCTTATCGGACCCACTAGCGGTCTACGAGCAGTACTTC. It translates to CASSPLSDPLAVYEQYF.

The chain carries TRBV7-9 and TRBJ2-7, with D possibly being TRBD2 (6 bases). This CDR3 spans 14 amino acids. The ends were cut back, 6 bases at V and 6 bases at J, with 18 bases in the middle. The germline CDR1 and CDR2 sequences are SEHNR and FQNEAQ (reference sequence). The CDR3 spells CASRLTGGLSEQYF. In DNA, the CDR3 is TGTGCCAGCAGGCTTACCGGGGGTTTAAGCGAGCAGTACTTC.

In its sample, this clonotype was seen a few times. The chain has TRBV20-1 and TRBJ2-7; 7 nucleotides line up with TRBD2. CDR1 is DFQATT and CDR2 is SNEGSKA in the germline V gene (reference sequence). This CDR3 has 12 residues. V gave up 3 bases and J gave up 3 bases; unmatched junction bases: 2. The CDR3 DNA reads as TGCAGTGCTAGGGAGCGGGGCTACGAGCAGTACTTC. Its translation: CSARERGYEQYF.

This clonotype was observed at least ten times. The genes are TRBV6-5 and TRBJ2-1, with 11 nucleotides matching TRBD2. Losses at the gene ends were 7 bases for V and 10 bases for J; bases not matched to a gene: 9. This CDR3 has 14 residues. CDR1 MNHEY and CDR2 SVGAGI come from the germline V gene. The DNA of the CDR3 is TGTGCCAGCAATTTAGCGGGAGGGGCCGGGGAGCAGTTCTTC. This gives the protein CASNLAGGAGEQFF.

The CDR3, as DNA: TGTGCCAGCACAACAGGGTTTGGGATACTGGACACTGAAGCTTTCTTT. This translates into CASTTGFGILDTEAFF. The chain carries TRBV6-5 and TRBJ1-1; weak D call: TRBD1 (6 bases). Germline V lookup: CDR1 MNHEY, CDR2 SVGAGI. The CDR3 is 16 residues long. Trimming pared 7 bases from V and 3 bases from J, leaving 21 bases between.

In its sample, this clonotype was seen many times. The chain carries TRBV7-6 and TRBJ2-3; 10 positions match TRBD1. Germline V gives CDR1 SGHVS, CDR2 FNYEAQ. Losses at the gene ends were 0 bases for V and 5 bases for J; bases not matched to a gene: 5. The CDR3 spans 16 residues. CDR3 coding DNA: TGTGCCAGCAGCTTAGCGTGGGACAGGGGAAGAGATACGCAGTATTTT. Encoded protein: CASSLAWDRGRDTQYF.

This clonotype came up many times. The chain carries TRBV5-5 and TRBJ2-1; 8 bases align to TRBD1. The CDR3 is made up of 15 amino acids. Looked up from germline, CDR1 is SGHKS and CDR2 is YYEKEE (reference sequence). Germline trimming cut 0 bases from V and 5 bases from J; bases unmatched to any gene: 4. CDR3 protein: CASSLGTGRNNEQFF. The CDR3 DNA sequence: TGTGCCAGCAGCTTGGGGACAGGGAGAAACAATGAGCAGTTCTTC.

In this sample, this clonotype turned up a few times. V and J are TRBV12-3 or TRBV12-4 and TRBJ2-3, with TRBD2 as a possible D gene (5 bases). V gave up 1 base and J gave up 0 bases, with 11 bases separating them. This CDR3 is 16 amino acids long. CDR3: CASSLGGRPSTDTQYF. DNA of the CDR3: TGTGCCAGCAGTTTAGGAGGGCGCCCAAGCACAGATACGCAGTATTTT.

This clonotype was found a few times. The genes are TRBV12-5 and TRBJ2-1; 7 nucleotides line up with TRBD1. The germline V gene encodes CDR1 LGHNT and CDR2 FRNRAP. Trimming at V came to 7 bases and at J to 5 bases, leaving 5 bases not matched to a gene. CDR3 length: 13 amino acids. In DNA form, the CDR3 reads TGTGCTAGTGCTGAACAGGGGCACAATGAGCAGTTCTTC. Protein product: CASAEQGHNEQFF.

This clonotype occurred a few times. V and J are TRBV10-3 and TRBJ2-6; 8 bases match TRBD1. V lost 5 bases and J lost 2; bases outside the gene matches: 5. The V gene's germline CDR1 is ENHRY and CDR2 SYGVKD. The CDR3 is made up of 16 amino acids. The CDR3 DNA follows: TGTGCCATCAGTAGGGGACAGGCCCCTGGGGCCAACGTCCTGACTTTC. As protein: CAISRGQAPGANVLTF.

This clonotype was seen many times. The V gene is TRBV5-1, the J gene TRBJ2-1, with D maybe TRBD1 (7 bases). With 1 base removed from V and 5 bases from J, the gap between germline ends came to 16 bases. Germline-derived CDR1 and CDR2 are SGHRS and YFSETQ. This CDR3 region has 16 residues. The CDR3 protein is CASSLNSGGPNNEQFF. CDR3 in DNA: TGCGCCAGCAGCTTGAATTCAGGGGGGCCTAACAATGAGCAGTTCTTC.

This chain uses TRBV7-3 with TRBJ2-1; 10 bases map to TRBD2. V shed 1 base and J 1 base; nucleotides not matched to a gene: 1. In germline, CDR1 is SGHTA, CDR2 FQGTGA. The CDR3 has 16 amino acids. The CDR3 region is CASSLMTSGSYNEQFF. The CDR3 DNA reads as TGTGCCAGCAGCTTAATGACTAGCGGGTCCTACAATGAGCAGTTCTTC.

This clonotype was picked up many times. This rearrangement joins TRBV5-1 to TRBJ2-1; D is possibly TRBD2 (6 bases). Trimming removed 3 bases from V and 0 bases from J, with 13 bases in between. The CDR3 contains 16 residues. CDR1 and CDR2 from the germline V gene are SGHRS and YFSETQ. The CDR3 loop is CASSSSLASSYNEQFF. In nucleotides, the CDR3 is TGCGCCAGCAGCTCCAGCCTAGCGTCCTCCTACAATGAGCAGTTCTTC. Based on the CDR3 plus reference TRBV5-1 and TRBJ2-1, the full variable domain is KAGVTQTPRYLIKTRGQQVTLSCSPISGHRSVSWYQQTPGQGLQFLFEYFSETQRNKGNFPGRFSGRQFSNSRSEMNVSTLELGDSALYLCASSSSLASSYNEQFFGPGTRLTVL.

Ten or more counts support this clonotype. V gene TRBV5-1 combines with J gene TRBJ2-5; the match to TRBD2 covers 11 bases. The CDR3 covers 16 residues. Germline trimming cut 3 bases from V and 4 bases from J; bases unmatched to any gene: 8. Germline CDR1 is SGHRS and CDR2 is YFSETQ. For the CDR3, the DNA is TGCGCCAGCAGCTCAACTAGCGGGAGTGTGAGAGAGACCCAGTACTTC. Translating gives CASSSTSGSVRETQYF.

J is TRBJ2-5 and V is TRBV20-1; weak D call: TRBD2 (5 bases). Between the trimmed V and J ends, which lost 4 bases and 4 bases, there was a span of 10 bases. Germline V gene lookup returns CDR1 DFQATT and CDR2 SNEGSKA (reference sequence). CDR3 length equals 12 residues. The CDR3 loop is CSAILAGETQYF. CDR3 coding DNA: TGCAGTGCTATCTTGGCGGGAGAGACCCAGTACTTC.

V and J are TRBV20-1 and TRBJ2-3, with D maybe TRBD2 (6 bases). CDR1 is DFQATT, CDR2 SNEGSKA, per germline (reference sequence). V was pared by 4 bases and J by 6 bases, with 11 bases between. The CDR3 has 12 amino acids. CDR3 coding DNA: TGCAGTGCTATCTCTGGAGGGGATACGCAGTATTTT. This translates into CSAISGGDTQYF.

This clonotype was recorded a few times. This chain links TRBV7-2 with TRBJ2-7; 8 bases fit TRBD2. The CDR3 has 17 amino acids. Germline trimming cut 5 bases from V and 4 bases from J; bases unmatched to any gene: 16. Germline CDR1 SGHTA, CDR2 FQGNSA. The CDR3 protein is CASSRSRLKSGGYEQYF. CDR3 coding DNA: TGTGCCAGCAGCCGTAGTCGACTAAAAAGCGGGGGATACGAGCAGTACTTC.